Each of the 13 T cell receptor beta chains below was sequenced from the same sample in a study of PD-L1 blockade in urothelial cancer. The table came from immunoSEQ multiplex PCR; TCRdb's copy has only in-frame clones and leaves some out. Found here are about 51,000 clones, approximately 83% of them singletons; the top ten hold about a sixth. Material: PBMCs, obtained around atezolizumab (anti-PD-L1) treatment. Receptor source: a man between 60 and 75 years old with urothelial cancer.

The gene calls are TRBV6-5 and TRBJ2-5, with D tentatively TRBD2 (5 bases). Germline V gives CDR1 MNHEY, CDR2 SVGAGI. The CDR3 runs to 13 residues. Deletions cut 7 bases from V and 4 bases from J, with 13 bases between. For the CDR3, the DNA is TGTGCCAGCACCTCGGGATCGCGAGAGACCCAGTACTTC. Its translation: CASTSGSRETQYF.

J is TRBJ2-1 and V is TRBV2; possibly TRBD2 for D (6 bases). Germline CDR1 reads SNHLY; CDR2 reads FYNNEI. CDR3 size: 15 residues. Trimming stripped 6 bases from V and 2 bases from J, with 14 bases between. The CDR3, as DNA: TGTGCCAGCAGGGACGGGACTTCTACCTACAATGAGCAGTTCTTC. This translates into CASRDGTSTYNEQFF.

As concerns this clone: The junction departs from the called germline gene at one end, perhaps through a read error. The CDR3 DNA follows: TGTGCCAGCAGCTACGGTCGGGAGGGCAGGGACAATGGGCAGTTCTTC. Its translation is CASSYGREGRDNGQFF. The rearrangement joins TRBV5-4 to TRBJ2-1, with 8 bases fitting TRBD2. Germline V CDR1 and CDR2: SGHNT, YYREEE (reference sequence). The CDR3 sequence is 16 residues long.

This chain uses TRBV5-6 with TRBJ2-7, with D maybe TRBD2 (6 bases). CDR1 and CDR2 (germline): SGHDT, YYEEEE. The V end was cut by 4 bases, the J end by 6 bases, with 14 bases between. The CDR3 sequence is 13 residues long. The CDR3 sequence: CASSALGGPEQYF. As DNA, the CDR3 is TGTGCCAGCAGCGCCCTGGGGGGTCCCGAGCAGTACTTC.

The chain is built from TRBV30 and TRBJ2-2, with TRBD2 matching over 8 bases. CDR1 is GTSNPN, CDR2 SVGIG, per germline (reference sequence). The CDR3 loop spans 13 amino acids. The J segment lost 11 bases and the V segment lost 5 bases, leaving 10 bases of the junction unmatched. For the CDR3, the DNA is TGTGCCTGGGGGCTTCGGGGGGGCGGAGAGCTGTTTTTT. This gives the protein CAWGLRGGGELFF.

V gene TRBV4-1 combines with J gene TRBJ1-5; D ambiguous. The CDR3 loop spans 12 amino acids. The germline gives CDR1 MGHRA, CDR2 YSYEKL. V lost 7 bases to trimming and J lost 7 bases, with 11 bases between them. The DNA for the CDR3 is TGCGCCAGCACCTATATGGTACAGCCCCAGCATTTT. It is translated as CASTYMVQPQHF.

This sequence joins TRBV9 and TRBJ2-5; TRBD2 agrees at 9 bases. Unmatched junction bases numbered 8, after V lost 0 bases and J lost 5 bases. Germline V gene data show CDR1 as SGDLS and CDR2 as YYNGEE. The CDR3 length is 16 residues. The CDR3 sequence is CASSVGSSGSRETQYF. The CDR3 DNA is TGTGCCAGCAGCGTAGGCAGTAGCGGGAGTCGGGAGACCCAGTACTTC.

The chain has TRBV6-5 and TRBJ1-1, with D maybe TRBD1 (6 bases). With 6 bases removed from V and 7 bases from J, the gap between germline ends came to 15 bases. Germline CDR1 and CDR2: MNHEY and SVGAGI. CDR3 size: 13 residues. The CDR3 nucleotides are TGTGCCAGCAGCCTAACAGGGACCTATGAAGCTTTCTTT. It specifies CASSLTGTYEAFF.

The genes are TRBV5-1 and TRBJ1-5; D remains unclear. Germline V lookup: CDR1 SGHRS, CDR2 YFSETQ. Trimming stripped 0 bases from V and 4 bases from J, with 5 bases between. The CDR3 spans 13 residues. The CDR3 protein is CASSLDQNQPQHF. As DNA, the CDR3 is TGCGCCAGCAGCTTGGATCAGAATCAGCCCCAGCATTTT.

The chain employs TRBV7-9 and TRBJ2-5; 7 bases map to TRBD1. Losses at the gene ends were 3 bases for V and 0 bases for J; bases not matched to a gene: 10. There are 17 residues in the CDR3. From germline, CDR1 is SEHNR and CDR2 FQNEAQ (reference sequence). Written as DNA, the CDR3 is TGTGCCAGCAGCTTCAAGGGGGCCGAGGGGTACCAAGAGACCCAGTACTTC. Its protein is CASSFKGAEGYQETQYF. The entire variable domain, with the rest obtained from reference TRBV7-9 and TRBJ2-5, is as follows: DTGVSQNPRHKITKRGQNVTFRCDPISEHNRLYWYRQTLGQGPEFLTYFQNEAQLEKSRLLSDRFSAERPKGSFSTLEIQRTEQGDSAMYLCASSFKGAEGYQETQYFGPGTRLLVL.

The chain combines TRBV10-1 with TRBJ2-2, with D possibly TRBD1 on 6 matching bases. The CDR3 is 15 residues long. V lost 2 bases, J lost 5 bases, and 12 bases lay in between. Germline CDR1 is WNHNN and CDR2 is SYGVQD (reference sequence). The CDR3 region is CASSEAGVRTGELFF. CDR3 bases: TGCGCCAGCAGTGAGGCAGGGGTCAGAACCGGGGAGCTGTTTTTT.

The chain recombines TRBV6-5 with TRBJ1-5; TRBD1 matches at 8 bases. V was pared by 4 bases and J by 2 bases, with 4 bases of the junction left unmatched. The germline CDR1 and CDR2 sequences are MNHEY and SVGAGI. The CDR3 totals 15 residues. DNA of the CDR3: TGTGCCAGCAGTTCTGGGGGACAGGGCAATCAGCCCCAGCATTTT. Amino acids: CASSSGGQGNQPQHF.

The chain has TRBV9 and TRBJ1-4; D remains unclear. Germline loops: CDR1 SGDLS, CDR2 YYNGEE. With 3 bases removed from V and 7 bases from J, the gap between germline ends came to 13 bases. The CDR3 is made up of 14 amino acids. The CDR3 protein is CASSDRPRGEKLFF. DNA of the CDR3: TGTGCCAGCAGCGACCGACCCCGAGGTGAAAAACTGTTTTTT.